The 23 T cell receptor beta chains below all came from one sample that was sequenced in a study of T cells after yellow fever vaccination. TCRdb re-called the 5' RACE reads with MiXCR, one entry per CDR3 protein. Of a few hundred thousand distinct CDR3 sequences listed, 17% were seen once; the top ten hold around 16%. The sequenced sample was PBMCs, obtained 4 to 5 days after the first yellow fever vaccination. The origin of the receptors is a man younger than 35 who received the YFV17D yellow fever vaccine.

This chain joins TRBV29-1 and TRBJ1-1; D is perhaps TRBD1 (5 bases). Deletions cut 5 bases from V and 7 bases from J, with 11 bases between. Germline CDR1 and CDR2: SQVTM and ANQGSEA. CDR3 length equals 11 residues. In DNA, the CDR3 is TGCAGCGTTTCAGGGACGGTTGAAGCTTTCTTT. This codes for CSVSGTVEAFF.

J is TRBJ1-5 and V is TRBV7-2; possibly TRBD1 for D (5 bases). Trimming took 5 bases from V and 2 from J, leaving 16 bases between them. The CDR3 length is 16 residues. Germline assignment: CDR1 SGHTA and CDR2 FQGNSA. CDR3 residues: CASSTTQGGRNQPQHF. For the CDR3, the DNA is TGTGCCAGCAGCACGACCCAGGGTGGTCGCAATCAGCCCCAGCATTTT.

The rearrangement joins TRBV28 to TRBJ2-3, with a tentative D call TRBD2 (7 bases). Germline V gives CDR1 MDHEN, CDR2 SYDVKM. This CDR3 is built from 15 residues. The V gene lost 2 bases and the J gene lost 2 bases, with 11 bases spanning the gap. CDR3 DNA: TGTGCCAGCAGTTTAGGCGGGGGCTTCACAGATACGCAGTATTTT. It is translated as CASSLGGGFTDTQYF.

The chain joins TRBV6-2 or TRBV6-3 to TRBJ1-1; D unclear. V was cut by 8 bases and J by 4 bases, with 20 bases left in between. Per germline, CDR1 MNHEY and CDR2 SVGEGT. The CDR3 contains 15 residues. CDR3 sequence reads: CASLKEVAARTEAFF. The CDR3 region has the DNA TGTGCCAGCCTGAAGGAGGTGGCTGCTCGCACTGAAGCTTTCTTT.

This clonotype was seen many times. The rearrangement uses TRBV7-9 and TRBJ2-5; TRBD2 matches 8 bases. There are 13 residues in the CDR3. The J segment lost 7 bases and the V segment lost 6 bases, leaving 7 bases of the junction unmatched. CDR1 SEHNR and CDR2 FQNEAQ come from the germline V gene (reference sequence). The CDR3: CASRPGGRVTQYF. CDR3 coding DNA: TGTGCCAGCAGACCGGGGGGGCGCGTGACCCAGTACTTC. The whole variable domain, filled in from reference TRBV7-9 and TRBJ2-5, reads DTGVSQNPRHKITKRGQNVTFRCDPISEHNRLYWYRQTLGQGPEFLTYFQNEAQLEKSRLLSDRFSAERPKGSFSTLEIQRTEQGDSAMYLCASRPGGRVTQYFGPGTRLLVL.

The gene calls are TRBV20-1 and TRBJ2-3; 13 positions match TRBD2. The J segment lost 2 bases and the V segment lost 6 bases, leaving 5 bases of the junction unmatched. There are 15 residues in the CDR3. Germline CDR1 and CDR2: DFQATT and SNEGSKA (reference sequence). The CDR3 coding sequence is TGCAGTGCCCCGACTAGCGGGGGGTTCACAGATACGCAGTATTTT. Its translation: CSAPTSGGFTDTQYF.

This clonotype was detected ten times or more. The chain employs TRBV5-1 and TRBJ2-3, with D possibly matching TRBD1 (6 bases). V shed 4 bases and J shed 2 bases, with 11 bases lying between them. CDR1 and CDR2 (germline): SGHRS, YFSETQ. The CDR3 length is 14 residues. CDR3 residues: CASSLGQNTDTQYF. The CDR3 DNA sequence: TGCGCCAGCAGCCTAGGACAGAACACAGATACGCAGTATTTT.

The chain has TRBV2 and TRBJ2-7; D gene ambiguous. The germline V gene encodes CDR1 SNHLY and CDR2 FYNNEI. V lost 5 bases and J 6 bases, leaving 5 bases between the germline ends. The CDR3 is 10 residues long. This chain's CDR3 is CASSISEQYV. The CDR3 DNA sequence: TGTGCCAGCAGTATTAGCGAGCAGTACGTC.

The chain has TRBV10-2 and TRBJ2-6; no reliable D call. The CDR3 loop spans 17 amino acids. V dropped 3 bases and J dropped 0 bases, with 12 bases sitting between them. Germline V gives CDR1 WSHSY, CDR2 SAAADI. Here the CDR3 DNA reads TGCGCCAGCAGTGAATTGCCTGCCGGCTCTGGGGCCAACGTCCTGACTTTC. Protein product: CASSELPAGSGANVLTF.

In its sample, this clonotype was seen a few times. The chain recombines TRBV7-9 with TRBJ1-6; TRBD1 matches at 7 bases. V was pared by 3 bases and J by 6 bases, with 2 bases of the junction left unmatched. The CDR3 consists of 14 residues. In germline, CDR1 is SEHNR, CDR2 FQNEAQ (reference sequence). DNA for the CDR3: TGTGCCAGCAGCTTTGGGACAGCTAATTCACCCCTCCACTTT. Encoded protein: CASSFGTANSPLHF.

This clonotype occurred a few times. The V gene is TRBV7-2, the J gene TRBJ1-5; TRBD1 aligns across 11 bases. V lost 5 bases and J lost 2; bases outside the gene matches: 8. The CDR3 is 17 residues long. Germline lookup yields CDR1 SGHTA and CDR2 FQGNSA. The CDR3, as DNA: TGTGCCAGCAGCGCGACGCCGGGACAGGGGGGCAATCAGCCCCAGCATTTT. This translates into CASSATPGQGGNQPQHF.

V gene TRBV20-1 combines with J gene TRBJ1-1, with 8 bases that match TRBD1. This CDR3 contains 13 residues. CDR1 is DFQATT, CDR2 SNEGSKA, per germline (reference sequence). After removal of 2 bases from V and 7 bases from J, the junction contained 6 bases not matched to a gene. The CDR3 DNA sequence: TGCAGTGCTAGACGTCGGACAGGGAATGAAGCTTTCTTT. It yields the protein CSARRRTGNEAFF.

V usage is TRBV20-1 and J usage is TRBJ2-2; 9 bases are a match to TRBD2. The germline V gene encodes CDR1 DFQATT and CDR2 SNEGSKA (reference sequence). After removal of 6 bases from V and 3 bases from J, the junction contained 8 bases not matched to a gene. The CDR3 is 15 residues long. Here the CDR3 DNA reads TGCAGTGCCCAGAAGCGGGGGGTGTACACCGGGGAGCTGTTTTTT. Encoded protein: CSAQKRGVYTGELFF.

As to this clonotype: The junction departs from germline at one end; a sequencing error may be responsible. The chain recombines TRBV4-3 with TRBJ2-1; D is perhaps TRBD1 (6 bases). The CDR3 has 11 amino acids. Germline CDR1 and CDR2: LGHNA and YSLEER. CDR3 nucleotide sequence: TGCGCCAGCAGCTACAGGGACGCTTTGATCTTC. The encoded protein is CASSYRDALIF.

This clonotype has just a few counts. The chain recombines TRBV5-1 with TRBJ2-1; D ambiguous. With 0 bases removed from V and 0 bases from J, the gap between germline ends came to 7 bases. Germline V gene lookup returns CDR1 SGHRS and CDR2 YFSETQ. The length of the CDR3 is 15 residues. The CDR3 reads CASSLEIASYNEQFF. The CDR3 DNA reads as TGCGCCAGCAGCTTGGAAATAGCCTCCTACAATGAGCAGTTCTTC.

V is TRBV5-4 and J is TRBJ2-5; 11 nucleotides line up with TRBD2. The trim removed 4 bases at V and 5 bases at J, leaving 13 bases unmatched. This CDR3 has 17 residues. CDR1 is SGHNT and CDR2 is YYREEE in the germline V gene (reference sequence). CDR3 loop: CASSTRTSGPRGETQYF. The CDR3 coding sequence is TGTGCCAGCAGCACGAGGACTAGCGGGCCGAGAGGGGAGACCCAGTACTTC.

This chain joins TRBV7-9 and TRBJ1-4; D gene ambiguous. CDR1 and CDR2 from the germline V gene are SEHNR and FQNEAQ (reference sequence). Trimming removed 1 base at V and 8 bases at J, with 8 bases between. The CDR3 runs to 13 residues. For the CDR3, the DNA is TGTGCCAGCAGCTTAGATTTCGAAGAAAAACTGTTTTTT. It yields the protein CASSLDFEEKLFF.

This chain links TRBV7-9 with TRBJ1-1, with 9 bases matching TRBD1. V was clipped by 3 bases and J by 7 bases; unmatched bases: 6. The CDR3 has 14 residues. CDR1 and CDR2 (germline): SEHNR, FQNEAQ (reference sequence). In nucleotides, the CDR3 is TGTGCCAGCAGCTTCGGACAGGGGATCAGTGAAGCTTTCTTT. Translation: CASSFGQGISEAFF.

The V and J genes are TRBV5-1 and TRBJ2-1; D is perhaps TRBD2 (6 bases). This CDR3 spans 15 amino acids. Trimming removed 2 bases at V and 5 bases at J, with 14 bases between. Germline CDR1 reads SGHRS; CDR2 reads YFSETQ. CDR3 nucleotides: TGCGCCAGCAGCTTTGGTGTTAGCGGAAACAATGAGCAGTTCTTC. It yields the protein CASSFGVSGNNEQFF.

V usage is TRBV20-1 and J usage is TRBJ2-7; D unclear. The CDR3 length is 14 residues. V lost 3 bases and J 1 base, leaving 13 bases between the germline ends. Germline CDR1 reads DFQATT; CDR2 reads SNEGSKA (reference sequence). CDR3 sequence: CSASRLSGSYEQYF. The DNA of the CDR3 is TGCAGTGCTAGCAGACTCTCGGGTTCCTACGAGCAGTACTTC.

The V call is TRBV5-4, the J call TRBJ1-6; D uncertain. V was clipped by 2 bases and J by 6 bases, with 12 bases between them. Looked up from germline, CDR1 is SGHNT and CDR2 is YYREEE (reference sequence). The CDR3 is 15 residues long. The CDR3, as DNA: TGTGCCAGCAGCTTTTTCCCGCCGATTAATTCACCCCTCCACTTT. This gives the protein CASSFFPPINSPLHF.

The chain uses TRBV29-1 and TRBJ2-5; a possible D gene is TRBD2 (7 bases). This CDR3 region has 13 residues. V gave up 6 bases and J gave up 4 bases, with 15 bases separating them. The germline V gene has CDR1 SQVTM and CDR2 ANQGSEA. The CDR3 reads CSVGGTHLETQYF. CDR3 nucleotide sequence: TGCAGCGTGGGGGGGACACATTTAGAGACCCAGTACTTC.

The gene calls are TRBV29-1 and TRBJ2-5; TRBD2 is a possible D gene (5 bases). Trimming stripped 3 bases from V and 3 bases from J, with 11 bases between. Germline loops: CDR1 SQVTM, CDR2 ANQGSEA. The CDR3 runs 13 residues. CDR3 in DNA: TGCAGCGTTGATATTGGGAGTGAAGAGACCCAGTACTTC. Residues: CSVDIGSEETQYF.